Included here is one T cell receptor (beta chain) sequence, with context. Its specificity is not known. The V gene lost 0 bases and the J gene lost 1 base, with 7 bases spanning the gap. The CDR3 consists of 14 residues. CDR1 is PRHDT and CDR2 is FYEKMQ in the germline V gene (reference sequence). Sequencing was performed with immunoSEQ multiplex PCR; in TCRdb, only in-frame clones are kept and a portion is missing. Of about 140,000 clones listed, almost 85% were seen once; the top ten hold over 1.1%. This sample was included in a study of cytomegalovirus exposure and HLA in healthy donors. The study's findings and limits: CMV antigen specificity of a few CMV-associated chains was confirmed in vitro. The finding came from a later analysis; first-cohort TCR clusters tended to co-occur in the roughly 110 validation repertoires. The authors enumerated some 170 TCR beta chains as linked to cytomegalovirus.

The sample consisted of PBMCs. The V call is TRBV13, the J call TRBJ2-7; no firm D call. The receptor comes from a young woman in good health and CMV-seronegative. CDR3 nucleotide sequence: TGTGCCAGCAGCTTAGGGGAGCGTTCCTACGAGCAGTACTTC. Translating gives CASSLGERSYEQYF.